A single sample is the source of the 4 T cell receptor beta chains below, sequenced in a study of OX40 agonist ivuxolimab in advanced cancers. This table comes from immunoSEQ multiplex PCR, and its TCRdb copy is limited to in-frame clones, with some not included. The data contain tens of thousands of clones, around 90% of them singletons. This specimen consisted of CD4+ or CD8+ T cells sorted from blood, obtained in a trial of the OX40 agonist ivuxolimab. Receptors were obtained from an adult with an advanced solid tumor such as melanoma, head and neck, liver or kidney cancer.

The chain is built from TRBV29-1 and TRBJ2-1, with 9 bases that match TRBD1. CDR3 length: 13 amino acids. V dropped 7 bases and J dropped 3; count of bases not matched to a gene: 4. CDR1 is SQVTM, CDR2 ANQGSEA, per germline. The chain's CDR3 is CSAPGQGYNEQFF. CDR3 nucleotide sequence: TGCAGCGCCCCGGGACAGGGCTACAATGAGCAGTTCTTC.

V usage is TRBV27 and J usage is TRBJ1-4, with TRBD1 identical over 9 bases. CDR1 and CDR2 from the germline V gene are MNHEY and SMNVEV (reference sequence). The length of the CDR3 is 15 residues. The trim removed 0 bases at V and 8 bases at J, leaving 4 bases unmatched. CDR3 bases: TGTGCCAGCAGTTTATCTGGGACAGGGAGGGAAAAACTGTTTTTT. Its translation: CASSLSGTGREKLFF.

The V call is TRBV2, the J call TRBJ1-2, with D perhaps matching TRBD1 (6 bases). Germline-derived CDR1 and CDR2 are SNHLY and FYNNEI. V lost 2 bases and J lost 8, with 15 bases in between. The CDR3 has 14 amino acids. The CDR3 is CASSEYRTVYGYTF. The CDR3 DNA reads TGTGCCAGCAGTGAATATAGGACAGTCTACGGCTACACCTTC. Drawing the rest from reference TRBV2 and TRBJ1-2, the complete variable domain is EPEVTQTPSHQVTQMGQEVILRCVPISNHLYFYWYRQILGQKVEFLVSFYNNEISEKSEIFDDQFSVERPDGSNFTLKIRSTKLEDSAMYFCASSEYRTVYGYTFGSGTRLTVV.

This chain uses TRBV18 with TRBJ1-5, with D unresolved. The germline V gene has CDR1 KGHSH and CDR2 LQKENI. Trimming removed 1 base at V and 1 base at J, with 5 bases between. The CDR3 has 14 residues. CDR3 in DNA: TGTGCCAGCTCACCACTGGAGAGCAATCAGCCCCAGCATTTT. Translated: CASSPLESNQPQHF.